The 13 T cell receptor beta chains listed next were all sequenced from one sample in a study of blood T cell repertoires in COVID-19. This table comes from immunoSEQ multiplex PCR, and its TCRdb copy is limited to in-frame clones, with some not included. The sample has about 390,000 clones, more than 75% seen once. Sequencing input: PBMCs or T cells enriched from blood (not recorded which). These receptors all stem from a woman aged 45 to 65 who had recovered from COVID-19.

The chain has TRBV14 and TRBJ1-3; D is undetermined. The germline CDR1 and CDR2 sequences are SGHDN and FVKESK. This CDR3 contains 18 residues. V gave up 0 bases and J gave up 4 bases, with 19 bases separating them. The CDR3 DNA reads TGTGCCAGCAGCCAAGACCCGCTACAGACCCAACAGGGAAACACCATATATTTT. It encodes CASSQDPLQTQQGNTIYF.

The chain is built from TRBV28 and TRBJ2-3, with 7 bases fitting TRBD1. Germline V gene lookup returns CDR1 MDHEN and CDR2 SYDVKM. The length of the CDR3 is 15 residues. V was clipped by 5 bases and J by 5 bases; unmatched bases: 10. CDR3 in DNA: TGTGCCAGCAGTCCACACGCCAACAGGGGAGATACGCAGTATTTT. It specifies CASSPHANRGDTQYF. Drawing the rest from reference TRBV28 and TRBJ2-3, the complete variable domain is DVKVTQSSRYLVKRTGEKVFLECVQDMDHENMFWYRQDPGLGLRLIYFSYDVKMKEKGDIPEGYSVSREKKERFSLILESASTNQTSMYLCASSPHANRGDTQYFGPGTRLTVL.

The V gene is TRBV18, the J gene TRBJ2-1, with D tentatively TRBD1 (5 bases). The CDR3 runs 14 residues. Germline CDR1 is KGHSH and CDR2 is LQKENI. The V and J ends lost 2 bases and 6 bases respectively, with 11 bases between them. The DNA for the CDR3 is TGTGCCAGCTCACCAAGGGGCGCGGTCAATGAGCAGTTCTTC. This sequence encodes CASSPRGAVNEQFF.

CDR3 residues: CASSLDITGGDEQFF. CDR3 nucleotides: TGTGCCAGCAGCTTAGACATAACGGGGGGCGATGAGCAGTTCTTC. J is TRBJ2-1 and V is TRBV7-6, with D perhaps matching TRBD2 (7 bases). Germline CDR1 is SGHVS and CDR2 is FNYEAQ. This CDR3 region has 15 residues. V gave up 1 base and J gave up 8 bases, with 15 bases separating them.

This clone appeared a single time. The rearrangement joins TRBV4-1 to TRBJ1-4; D possibly corresponds to TRBD1 (6 bases). CDR1 is MGHRA, CDR2 YSYEKL, per germline. The CDR3 has 18 residues. The V end was cut by 1 base, the J end by 4 bases, with 19 bases between. The DNA of the CDR3 is TGCGCCAGCAGCCAAGCGGAAAGGAGGACAGCACTTAATGAAAAACTGTTTTTT. It codes for CASSQAERRTALNEKLFF.

In DNA, the CDR3 is TGCGCCAGCAGCCAAGACCCAGAGAGCGATGAAGCTTTCTTT. Its translation: CASSQDPESDEAFF. The V call is TRBV4-1, the J call TRBJ1-1; unclear D gene. Trimming stripped 0 bases from V and 7 bases from J, with 12 bases between. CDR1 and CDR2 (germline): MGHRA, YSYEKL. This CDR3 has 14 amino acids.

The rearrangement joins TRBV2 to TRBJ1-2; D is uncertain. The germline V gene has CDR1 SNHLY and CDR2 FYNNEI. With 5 bases removed from V and 4 bases from J, the gap between germline ends came to 5 bases. The CDR3 totals 11 residues. This CDR3 reads CASSSRYGYTF. As DNA, the CDR3 is TGTGCCAGCAGTTCCCGCTATGGCTACACCTTC.

This clone was picked up one time. V is TRBV18 and J is TRBJ2-5; D remains ambiguous. The CDR3 is 17 residues long. Trimming took 3 bases from V and 4 from J, leaving 21 bases between them. CDR1 and CDR2 (germline): KGHSH, LQKENI. CDR3 DNA sequence: TGTGCCAGCTCACCTCTCAGACTTGGCCTCTCCTCAGAGACCCAGTACTTC. Translation gives CASSPLRLGLSSETQYF.

The genes are TRBV2 and TRBJ2-4; weak D call: TRBD1 (6 bases). Germline V gives CDR1 SNHLY, CDR2 FYNNEI. This CDR3 comprises 15 residues. Trimming took off 4 bases at V and 0 bases at J, with 10 bases between the two ends. The chain's CDR3 is CASSVDSLAKNIQYF. Here the CDR3 DNA reads TGTGCCAGCAGTGTGGACAGCCTAGCCAAAAACATTCAGTACTTC.

The V call is TRBV6-5, the J call TRBJ2-5, with D perhaps matching TRBD2 (6 bases). Germline CDR1 and CDR2: MNHEY and SVGAGI. The CDR3 extends over 14 amino acids. The V gene lost 5 bases and the J gene lost 1 base, with 11 bases spanning the gap. CDR3 in DNA: TGTGCCAGCAGTAGACAGACTAGCCAAGAGACCCAGTACTTC. Amino acids: CASSRQTSQETQYF.

The rearrangement links TRBV7-9 to TRBJ2-7, with 7 bases aligning to TRBD2. The CDR3 has 16 residues. The germline CDR1 and CDR2 sequences are SEHNR and FQNEAQ (reference sequence). With 3 bases clipped from V and 1 base from J, the junction kept 9 bases outside the gene matches. CDR3 bases: TGTGCCAGCAGCTTTGGGTTGTGGGGGGGATCCTACGAGCAGTACTTC. Translation: CASSFGLWGGSYEQYF.

The V gene is TRBV21-1, the J gene TRBJ1-5; the table assigns TRBD1, which was not confirmed against the DNA. TRBV21-1 is a recognized pseudogene. The CDR3 is made up of 18 amino acids. The CDR3 loop is CASSQNRETRISNQPQHF. The CDR3 DNA sequence: TGTGCCAGCAGCCAGAACAGGGAAACAAGGATCAGCAATCAGCCCCAGCATTTT.

This chain connects TRBV6-5 to TRBJ2-4, with TRBD1 matching over 9 bases. Losses at the gene ends were 6 bases for V and 5 bases for J; bases not matched to a gene: 8. This CDR3 has 15 amino acids. Germline V gene data show CDR1 as MNHEY and CDR2 as SVGAGI. The CDR3 reads CASRKVDRGENIQYF. CDR3 coding DNA: TGTGCCAGCAGGAAGGTGGACAGGGGAGAAAACATTCAGTACTTC.